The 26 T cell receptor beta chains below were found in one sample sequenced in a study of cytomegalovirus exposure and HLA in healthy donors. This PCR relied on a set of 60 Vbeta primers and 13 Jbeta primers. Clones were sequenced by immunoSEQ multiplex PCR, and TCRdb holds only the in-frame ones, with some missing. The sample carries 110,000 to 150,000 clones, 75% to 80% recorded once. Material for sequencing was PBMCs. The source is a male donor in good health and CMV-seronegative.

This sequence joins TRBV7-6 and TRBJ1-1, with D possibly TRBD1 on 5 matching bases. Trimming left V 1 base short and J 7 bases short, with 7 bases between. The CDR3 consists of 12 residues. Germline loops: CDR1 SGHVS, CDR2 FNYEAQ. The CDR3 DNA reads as TGTGCCAGCAGCTTAGGCGGGGGTGAAGCTTTCTTT. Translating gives CASSLGGGEAFF.

In nucleotides, the CDR3 is TGTGCCTGGAGTGTAATGGGGAGGACTGAAGCTTTCTTT. This encodes CAWSVMGRTEAFF. The rearrangement links TRBV30 to TRBJ1-1; D remains ambiguous. Germline loops: CDR1 GTSNPN, CDR2 SVGIG (reference sequence). V shed 0 bases and J shed 5 bases, with 10 bases lying between them. This CDR3 comprises 13 residues.

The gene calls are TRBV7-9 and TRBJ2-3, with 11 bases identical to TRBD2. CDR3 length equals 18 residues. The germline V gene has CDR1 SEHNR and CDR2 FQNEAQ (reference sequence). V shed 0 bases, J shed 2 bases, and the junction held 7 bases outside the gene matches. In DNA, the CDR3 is TGTGCCAGCAGCTTAGCGCCGGTAGCGGGGGGGACCACAGATACGCAGTATTTT. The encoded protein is CASSLAPVAGGTTDTQYF.

The CDR3 here is CASYSNRGLDGYTF. CDR3 nucleotide sequence: TGTGCCAGCTATTCGAACAGGGGGCTGGATGGCTACACCTTC. The gene calls are TRBV5-4 and TRBJ1-2, with TRBD1 identical over 9 bases. Per germline, CDR1 SGHNT and CDR2 YYREEE (reference sequence). The CDR3 length is 14 residues. The J segment lost 6 bases and the V segment lost 7 bases, leaving 10 bases of the junction unmatched.

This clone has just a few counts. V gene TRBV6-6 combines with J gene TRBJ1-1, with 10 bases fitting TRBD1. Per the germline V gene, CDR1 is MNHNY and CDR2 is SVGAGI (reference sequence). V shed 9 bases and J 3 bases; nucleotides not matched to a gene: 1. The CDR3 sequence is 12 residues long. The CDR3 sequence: CASDRGHTEAFF. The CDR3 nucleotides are TGTGCCAGTGACAGGGGGCACACTGAAGCTTTCTTT.

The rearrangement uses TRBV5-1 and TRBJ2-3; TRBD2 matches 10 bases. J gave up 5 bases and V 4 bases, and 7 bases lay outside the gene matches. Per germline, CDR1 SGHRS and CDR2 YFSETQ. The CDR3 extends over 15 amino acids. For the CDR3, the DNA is TGCGCCAGCAGCCCGCAAAGCGGGAGGGGAGATACGCAGTATTTT. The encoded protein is CASSPQSGRGDTQYF.

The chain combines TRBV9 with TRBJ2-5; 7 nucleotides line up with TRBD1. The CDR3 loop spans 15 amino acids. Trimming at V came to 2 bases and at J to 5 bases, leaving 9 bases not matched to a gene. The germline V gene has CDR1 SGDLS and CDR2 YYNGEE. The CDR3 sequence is CASSVDPTGIETQYF. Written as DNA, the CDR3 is TGTGCCAGCAGCGTCGATCCGACAGGGATCGAGACCCAGTACTTC.

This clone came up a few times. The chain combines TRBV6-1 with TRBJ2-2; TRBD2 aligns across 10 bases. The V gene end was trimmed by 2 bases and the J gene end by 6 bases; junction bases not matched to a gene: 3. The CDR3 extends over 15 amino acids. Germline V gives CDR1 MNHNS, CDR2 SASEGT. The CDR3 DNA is TGTGCCAGCAGTGAACTAGCGGGAGCGGCCGGGGAGCTGTTTTTT. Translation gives CASSELAGAAGELFF.

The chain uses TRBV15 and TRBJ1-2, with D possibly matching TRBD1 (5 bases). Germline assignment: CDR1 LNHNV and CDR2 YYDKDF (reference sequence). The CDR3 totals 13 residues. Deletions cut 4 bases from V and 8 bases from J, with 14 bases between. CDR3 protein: CATSTGNPGGYTF. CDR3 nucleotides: TGTGCCACCAGCACAGGGAATCCAGGCGGCTACACCTTC.

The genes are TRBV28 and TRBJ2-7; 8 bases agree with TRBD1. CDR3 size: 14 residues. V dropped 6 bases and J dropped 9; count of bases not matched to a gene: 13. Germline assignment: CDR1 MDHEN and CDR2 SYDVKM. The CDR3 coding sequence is TGTGCCAGCAGCCCCCGGGACAGGATAATAGGGCAGTACTTC. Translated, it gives CASSPRDRIIGQYF.

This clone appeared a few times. DNA of the CDR3: TGTGCCAGCACCTCTGCCCTAGGCACTGAAGCTTTCTTT. Translation: CASTSALGTEAFF. The rearrangement uses TRBV5-6 and TRBJ1-1, with D uncertain. The V end lost 6 bases, the J end lost 4 bases, and 13 bases lay between the germline ends. CDR3 size: 13 residues. Germline CDR1 SGHDT, CDR2 YYEEEE.

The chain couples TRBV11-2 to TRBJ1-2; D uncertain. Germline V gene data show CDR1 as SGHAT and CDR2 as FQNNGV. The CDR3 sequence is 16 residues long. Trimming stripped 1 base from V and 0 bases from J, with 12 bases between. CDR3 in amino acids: CASSLGSGASNYGYTF. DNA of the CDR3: TGTGCCAGCAGCTTAGGAAGCGGAGCCTCTAACTATGGCTACACCTTC.

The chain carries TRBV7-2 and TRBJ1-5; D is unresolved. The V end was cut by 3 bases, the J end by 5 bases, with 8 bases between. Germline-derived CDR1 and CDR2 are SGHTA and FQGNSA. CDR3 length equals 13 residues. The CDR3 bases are TGTGCCAGCAGCTTCGGGGTTGATCAGCCCCAGCATTTT. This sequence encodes CASSFGVDQPQHF.

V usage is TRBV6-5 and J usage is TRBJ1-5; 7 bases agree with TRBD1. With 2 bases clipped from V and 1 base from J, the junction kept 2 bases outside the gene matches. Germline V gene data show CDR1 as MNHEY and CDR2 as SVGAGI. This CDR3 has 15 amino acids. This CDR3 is CASSYRGLSNQPQHF. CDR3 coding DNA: TGTGCCAGCAGTTACAGGGGGCTAAGCAATCAGCCCCAGCATTTT.

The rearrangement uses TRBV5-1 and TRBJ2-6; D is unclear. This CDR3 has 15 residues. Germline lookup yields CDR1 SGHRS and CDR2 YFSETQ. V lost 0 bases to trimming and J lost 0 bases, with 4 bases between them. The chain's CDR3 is CASSLGASGANVLTF. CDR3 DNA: TGCGCCAGCAGCTTGGGGGCCTCTGGGGCCAACGTCCTGACTTTC.

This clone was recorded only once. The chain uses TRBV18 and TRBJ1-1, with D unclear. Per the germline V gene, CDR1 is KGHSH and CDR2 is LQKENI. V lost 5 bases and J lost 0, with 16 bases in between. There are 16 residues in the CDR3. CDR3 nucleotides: TGTGCCAGCTCATCACAGACTGTGAGCATGAACACTGAAGCTTTCTTT. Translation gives CASSSQTVSMNTEAFF.

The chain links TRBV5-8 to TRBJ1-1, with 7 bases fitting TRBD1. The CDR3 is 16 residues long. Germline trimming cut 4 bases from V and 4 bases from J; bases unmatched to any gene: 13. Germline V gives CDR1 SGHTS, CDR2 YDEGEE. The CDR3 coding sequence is TGTGCCAGCAGCCACCGGACAGGCAGGCAAGGCACTGAAGCTTTCTTT. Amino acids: CASSHRTGRQGTEAFF.

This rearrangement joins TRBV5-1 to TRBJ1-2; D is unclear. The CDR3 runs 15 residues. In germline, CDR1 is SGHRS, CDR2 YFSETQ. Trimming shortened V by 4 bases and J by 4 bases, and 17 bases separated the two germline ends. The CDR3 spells CASSPVGEDLYGYTF. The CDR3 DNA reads TGCGCCAGCAGCCCGGTGGGAGAGGACCTCTATGGCTACACCTTC.

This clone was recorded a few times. CDR3 DNA: TGTGCCAGCAGTTTATCCGGGAACGTCCTCTACGAGCAGTACTTC. Translating gives CASSLSGNVLYEQYF. The genes are TRBV28 and TRBJ2-7; D possibly corresponds to TRBD2 (5 bases). CDR1 is MDHEN and CDR2 is SYDVKM in the germline V gene. This CDR3 spans 15 amino acids. V was pared by 1 base and J by 3 bases, with 13 bases between.

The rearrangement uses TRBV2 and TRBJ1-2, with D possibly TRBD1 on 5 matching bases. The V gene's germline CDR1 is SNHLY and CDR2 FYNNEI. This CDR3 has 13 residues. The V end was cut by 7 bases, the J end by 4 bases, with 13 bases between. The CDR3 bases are TGTGCCAGCATAACAGGCAGCTTCTATGGCTACACCTTC. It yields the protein CASITGSFYGYTF.

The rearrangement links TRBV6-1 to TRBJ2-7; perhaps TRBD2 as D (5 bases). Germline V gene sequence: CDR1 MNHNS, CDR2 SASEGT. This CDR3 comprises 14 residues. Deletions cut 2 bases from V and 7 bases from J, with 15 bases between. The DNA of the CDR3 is TGTGCCAGCAGTGAAATGGACGGAGGTTTAGAGCAGTACTTC. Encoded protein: CASSEMDGGLEQYF.

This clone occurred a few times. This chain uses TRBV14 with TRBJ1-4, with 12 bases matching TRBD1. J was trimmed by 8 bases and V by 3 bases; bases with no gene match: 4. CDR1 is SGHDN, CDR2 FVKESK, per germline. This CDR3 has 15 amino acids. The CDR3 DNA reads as TGTGCCAGCAGCCATGGGGACAGGGGGCGAGAAAAACTGTTTTTT. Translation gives CASSHGDRGREKLFF.

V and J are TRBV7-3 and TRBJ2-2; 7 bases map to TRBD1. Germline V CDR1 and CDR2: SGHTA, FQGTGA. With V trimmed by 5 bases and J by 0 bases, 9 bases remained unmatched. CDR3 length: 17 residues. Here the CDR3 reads CASSQTGDSPNTGELFF. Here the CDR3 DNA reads TGTGCCAGCAGCCAGACCGGGGACAGCCCGAACACCGGGGAGCTGTTTTTT.

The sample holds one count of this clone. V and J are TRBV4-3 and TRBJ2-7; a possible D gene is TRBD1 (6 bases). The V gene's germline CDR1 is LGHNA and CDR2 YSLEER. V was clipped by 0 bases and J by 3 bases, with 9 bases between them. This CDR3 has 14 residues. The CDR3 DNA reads TGCGCCAGCAGCCAAGATCGGGACAACTACGAGCAGTACTTC. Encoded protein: CASSQDRDNYEQYF.

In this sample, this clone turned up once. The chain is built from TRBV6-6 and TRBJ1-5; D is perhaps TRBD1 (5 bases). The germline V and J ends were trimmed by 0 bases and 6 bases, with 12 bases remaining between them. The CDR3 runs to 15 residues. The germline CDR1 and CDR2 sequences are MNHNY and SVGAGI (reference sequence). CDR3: CASSYSGGDGQPQHF. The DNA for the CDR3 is TGTGCCAGCAGTTACTCGGGGGGGGACGGTCAGCCCCAGCATTTT.

The CDR3 region is CASSPGLAGVSGELFF. The DNA for the CDR3 is TGCGCCAGCAGCCCAGGACTAGCGGGAGTCTCCGGGGAGCTGTTTTTT. The gene calls are TRBV4-1 and TRBJ2-2, with 13 bases matching TRBD2. Germline CDR1 MGHRA, CDR2 YSYEKL. The CDR3 is 16 residues long. The J segment lost 6 bases and the V segment lost 4 bases, leaving 5 bases of the junction unmatched.